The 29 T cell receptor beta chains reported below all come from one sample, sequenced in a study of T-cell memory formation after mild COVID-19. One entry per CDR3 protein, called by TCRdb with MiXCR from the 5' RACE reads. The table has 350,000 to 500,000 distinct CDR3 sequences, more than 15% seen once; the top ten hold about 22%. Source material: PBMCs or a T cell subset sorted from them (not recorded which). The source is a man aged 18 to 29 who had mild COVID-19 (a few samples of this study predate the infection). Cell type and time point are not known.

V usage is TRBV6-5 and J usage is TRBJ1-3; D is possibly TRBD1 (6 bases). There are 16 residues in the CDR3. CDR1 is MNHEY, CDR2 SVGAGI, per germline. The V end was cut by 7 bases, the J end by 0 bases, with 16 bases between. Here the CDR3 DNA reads TGTGCCAGCACACAGGGAATTTCGAGCTCTGGAAACACCATATATTTT. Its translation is CASTQGISSSGNTIYF.

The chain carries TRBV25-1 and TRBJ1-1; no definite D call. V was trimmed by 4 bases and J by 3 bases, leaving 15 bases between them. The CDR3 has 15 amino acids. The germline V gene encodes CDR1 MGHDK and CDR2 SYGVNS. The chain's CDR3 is CASSVRRRVYTEAFF. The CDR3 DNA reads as TGTGCCAGCAGTGTAAGGCGTCGAGTGTACACTGAAGCTTTCTTT.

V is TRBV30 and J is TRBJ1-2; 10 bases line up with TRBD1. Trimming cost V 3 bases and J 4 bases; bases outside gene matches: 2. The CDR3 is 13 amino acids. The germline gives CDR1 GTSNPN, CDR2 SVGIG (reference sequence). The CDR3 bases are TGTGCCTGGAGGACAGGGGGCTCCTATGGCTACACCTTC. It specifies CAWRTGGSYGYTF.

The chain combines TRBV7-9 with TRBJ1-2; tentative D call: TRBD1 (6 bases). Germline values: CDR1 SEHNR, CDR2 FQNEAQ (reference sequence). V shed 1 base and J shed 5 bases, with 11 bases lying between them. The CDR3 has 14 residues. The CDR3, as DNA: TGTGCCAGCAGCTTAGAGGGGGTTAGATATGGCTACACCTTC. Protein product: CASSLEGVRYGYTF.

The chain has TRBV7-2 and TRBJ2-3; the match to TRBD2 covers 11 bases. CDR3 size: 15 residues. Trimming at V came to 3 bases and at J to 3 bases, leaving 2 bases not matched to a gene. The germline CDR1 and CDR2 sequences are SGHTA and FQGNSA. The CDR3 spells CASSFSSGGTDTQYF. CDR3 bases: TGTGCCAGCAGCTTCTCTAGCGGGGGGACAGATACGCAGTATTTT.

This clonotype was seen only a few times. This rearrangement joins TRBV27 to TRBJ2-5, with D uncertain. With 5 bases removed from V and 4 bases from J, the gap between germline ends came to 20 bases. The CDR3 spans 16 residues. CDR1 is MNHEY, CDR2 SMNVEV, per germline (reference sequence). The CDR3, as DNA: TGTGCCAGCAGTCCGCAAATCCCTCAAATCGGAGAGACCCAGTACTTC. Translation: CASSPQIPQIGETQYF.

In DNA, the CDR3 is TGCAGTGCGGGACAGGGGTTGGAGACCCAGTACTTC. The encoded protein is CSAGQGLETQYF. The V gene is TRBV20-1, the J gene TRBJ2-5; TRBD1 agrees at 10 bases. The J segment lost 5 bases and the V segment lost 6 bases, leaving 3 bases of the junction unmatched. The CDR3 has 12 amino acids. Germline loops: CDR1 DFQATT, CDR2 SNEGSKA (reference sequence).

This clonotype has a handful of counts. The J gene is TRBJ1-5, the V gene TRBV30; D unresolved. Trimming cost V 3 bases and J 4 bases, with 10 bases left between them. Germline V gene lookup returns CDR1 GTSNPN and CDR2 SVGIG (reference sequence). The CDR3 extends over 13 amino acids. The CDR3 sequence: CAWRLGFNQPQHF. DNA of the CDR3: TGTGCCTGGAGGCTGGGGTTTAATCAGCCCCAGCATTTT.

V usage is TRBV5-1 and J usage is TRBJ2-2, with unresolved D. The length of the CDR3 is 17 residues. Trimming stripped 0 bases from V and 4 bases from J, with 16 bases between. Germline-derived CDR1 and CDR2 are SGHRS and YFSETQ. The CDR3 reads CASSLEGGGMGTGELFF. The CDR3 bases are TGCGCCAGCAGCTTGGAAGGCGGCGGCATGGGCACCGGGGAGCTGTTTTTT.

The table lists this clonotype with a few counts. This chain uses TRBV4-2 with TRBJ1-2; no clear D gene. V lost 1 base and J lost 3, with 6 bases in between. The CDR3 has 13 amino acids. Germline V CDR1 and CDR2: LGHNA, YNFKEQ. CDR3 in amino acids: CASSQAVDYGYTF. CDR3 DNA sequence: TGTGCCAGCAGCCAAGCTGTGGACTATGGCTACACCTTC.

DNA for the CDR3: TGTGCCAGCAGTGAAAAGGGGCCCCGAGGCTACAATGAGCAGTTCTTC. Translation: CASSEKGPRGYNEQFF. V gene TRBV9 combines with J gene TRBJ2-1, with D perhaps matching TRBD1 (5 bases). This CDR3 region has 16 residues. Trimming pared 5 bases from V and 3 bases from J, leaving 18 bases between. CDR1 is SGDLS and CDR2 is YYNGEE in the germline V gene.

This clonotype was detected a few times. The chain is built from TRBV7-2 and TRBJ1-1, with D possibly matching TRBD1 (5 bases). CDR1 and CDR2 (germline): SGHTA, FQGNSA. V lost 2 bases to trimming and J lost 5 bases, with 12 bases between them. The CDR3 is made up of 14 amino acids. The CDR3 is CASSLIGTRTEAFF. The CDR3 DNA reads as TGTGCCAGCAGCTTAATAGGGACCAGGACTGAAGCTTTCTTT.

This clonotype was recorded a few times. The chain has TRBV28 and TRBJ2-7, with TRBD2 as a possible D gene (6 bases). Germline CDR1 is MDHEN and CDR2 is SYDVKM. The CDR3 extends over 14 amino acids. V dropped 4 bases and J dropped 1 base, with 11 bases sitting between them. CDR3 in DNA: TGTGCCAGCAGTTCCCCGGGGGAGTCCTACGAGCAGTACTTC. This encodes CASSSPGESYEQYF.

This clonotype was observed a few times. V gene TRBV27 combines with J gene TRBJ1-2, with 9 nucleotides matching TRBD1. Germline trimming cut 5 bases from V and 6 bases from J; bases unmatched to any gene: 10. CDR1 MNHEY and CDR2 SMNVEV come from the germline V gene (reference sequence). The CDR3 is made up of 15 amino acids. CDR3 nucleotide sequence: TGTGCCAGCAGTCTAGGAGGGACAGGGTGGCATGGCTACACCTTC. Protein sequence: CASSLGGTGWHGYTF.

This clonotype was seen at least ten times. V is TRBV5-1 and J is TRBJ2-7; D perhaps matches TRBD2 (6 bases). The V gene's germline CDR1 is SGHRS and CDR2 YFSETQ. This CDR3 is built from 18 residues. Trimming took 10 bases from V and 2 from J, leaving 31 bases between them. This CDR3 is CASIFRRDSCRPTYEQYV. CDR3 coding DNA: TGCGCCTCCATTTTCCGCCGGGACTCATGCCGACCTACCTACGAGCAGTACGTC.

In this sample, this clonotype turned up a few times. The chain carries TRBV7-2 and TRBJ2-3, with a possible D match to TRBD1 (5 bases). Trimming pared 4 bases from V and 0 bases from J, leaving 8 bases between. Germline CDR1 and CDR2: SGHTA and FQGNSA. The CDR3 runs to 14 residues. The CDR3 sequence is CASSSRESTDTQYF. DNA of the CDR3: TGTGCCAGCAGCTCCAGGGAAAGCACAGATACGCAGTATTTT.

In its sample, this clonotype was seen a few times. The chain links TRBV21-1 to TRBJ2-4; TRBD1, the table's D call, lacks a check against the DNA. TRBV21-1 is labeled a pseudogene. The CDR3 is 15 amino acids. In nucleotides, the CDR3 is TGTGCCAGCAGCCAAATGGCGGGGGGCGGAGACATTCAGTACTTC. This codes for CASSQMAGGGDIQYF.

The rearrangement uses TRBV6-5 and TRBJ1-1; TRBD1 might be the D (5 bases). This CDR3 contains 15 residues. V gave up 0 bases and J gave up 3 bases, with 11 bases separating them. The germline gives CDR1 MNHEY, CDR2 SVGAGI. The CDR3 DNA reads TGTGCCAGCAGTTACTCGTGGGACGGGGACACTGAAGCTTTCTTT. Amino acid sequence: CASSYSWDGDTEAFF.

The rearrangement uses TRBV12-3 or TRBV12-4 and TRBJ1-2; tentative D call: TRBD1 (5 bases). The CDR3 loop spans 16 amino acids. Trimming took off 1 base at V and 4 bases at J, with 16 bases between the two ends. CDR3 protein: CASSLVTQGSGYGYTF. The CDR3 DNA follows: TGTGCCAGCAGTTTAGTAACCCAGGGATCAGGCTATGGCTACACCTTC.

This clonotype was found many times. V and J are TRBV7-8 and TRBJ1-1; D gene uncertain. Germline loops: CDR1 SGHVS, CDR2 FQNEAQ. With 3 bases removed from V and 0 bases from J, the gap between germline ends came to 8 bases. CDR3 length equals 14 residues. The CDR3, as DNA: TGTGCCAGCAGCTTCGACACAATGAACACTGAAGCTTTCTTT. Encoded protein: CASSFDTMNTEAFF.

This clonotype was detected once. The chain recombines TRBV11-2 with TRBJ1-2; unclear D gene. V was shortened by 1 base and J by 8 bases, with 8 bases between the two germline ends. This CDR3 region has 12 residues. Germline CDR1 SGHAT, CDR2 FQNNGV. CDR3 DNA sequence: TGTGCCAGCAGCTTAGGACTTGAGGGCTACACCTTC. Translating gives CASSLGLEGYTF.

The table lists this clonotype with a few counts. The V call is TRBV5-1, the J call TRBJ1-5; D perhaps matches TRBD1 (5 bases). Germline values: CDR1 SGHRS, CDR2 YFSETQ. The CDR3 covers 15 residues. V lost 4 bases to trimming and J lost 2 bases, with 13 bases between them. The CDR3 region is CASSLSGSGNQPQHF. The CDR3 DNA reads TGCGCCAGCAGCCTTTCAGGGTCGGGCAATCAGCCCCAGCATTTT.

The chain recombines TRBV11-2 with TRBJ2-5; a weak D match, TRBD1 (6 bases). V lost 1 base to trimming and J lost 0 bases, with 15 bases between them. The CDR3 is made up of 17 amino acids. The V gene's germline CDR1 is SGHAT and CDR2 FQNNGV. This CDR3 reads CASSLVGSGVYQETQYF. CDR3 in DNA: TGTGCCAGCAGCTTAGTTGGCTCAGGGGTTTACCAAGAGACCCAGTACTTC.

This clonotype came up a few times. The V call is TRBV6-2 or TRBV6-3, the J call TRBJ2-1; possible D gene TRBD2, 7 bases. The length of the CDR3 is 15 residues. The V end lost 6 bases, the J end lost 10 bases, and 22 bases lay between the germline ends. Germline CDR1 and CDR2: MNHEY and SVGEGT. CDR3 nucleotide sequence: TGTGCCAGCAGACATACTTTGCGGGGGCGTTGGGAGCAGTTCTTC. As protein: CASRHTLRGRWEQFF.

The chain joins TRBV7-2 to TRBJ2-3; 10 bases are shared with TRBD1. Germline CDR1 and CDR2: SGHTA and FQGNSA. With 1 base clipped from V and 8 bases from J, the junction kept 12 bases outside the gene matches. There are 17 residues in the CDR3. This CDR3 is CASSLGDSTGGQGTQYF. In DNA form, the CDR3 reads TGTGCCAGCAGCTTAGGGGATTCGACAGGGGGCCAGGGTACGCAGTATTTT.

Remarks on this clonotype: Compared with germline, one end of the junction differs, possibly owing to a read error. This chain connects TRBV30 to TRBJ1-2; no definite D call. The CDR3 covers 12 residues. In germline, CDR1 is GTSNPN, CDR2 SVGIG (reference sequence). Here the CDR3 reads CALSVGGEVRTF. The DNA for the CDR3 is TGTGCCTTGAGTGTAGGCGGGGAAGTTCGGACCTTC. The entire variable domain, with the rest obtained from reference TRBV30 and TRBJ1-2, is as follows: SQTIHQWPATLVQPVGSPLSLECTVEGTSNPNLYWYRQAAGRGLQLLFYSVGIGQISSEVPQNLSASRPQDRQFILSSKKLLLSDSGFYLCALSVGGEVRTFGSGTRLTVV.

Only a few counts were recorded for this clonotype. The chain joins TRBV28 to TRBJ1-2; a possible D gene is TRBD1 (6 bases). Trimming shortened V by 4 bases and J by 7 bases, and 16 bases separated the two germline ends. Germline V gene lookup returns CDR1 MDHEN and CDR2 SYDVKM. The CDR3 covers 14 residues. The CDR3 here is CASSSGTPRAGYTF. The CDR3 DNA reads TGTGCCAGCAGTTCCGGGACACCCCGCGCTGGCTACACCTTC.

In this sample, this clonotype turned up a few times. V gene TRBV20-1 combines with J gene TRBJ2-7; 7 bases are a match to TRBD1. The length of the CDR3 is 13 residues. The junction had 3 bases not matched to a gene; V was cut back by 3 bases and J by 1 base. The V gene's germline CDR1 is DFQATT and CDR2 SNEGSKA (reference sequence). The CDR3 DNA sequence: TGCAGTGCTAGGGACAGGACTTCCTACGAGCAGTACTTC. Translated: CSARDRTSYEQYF.

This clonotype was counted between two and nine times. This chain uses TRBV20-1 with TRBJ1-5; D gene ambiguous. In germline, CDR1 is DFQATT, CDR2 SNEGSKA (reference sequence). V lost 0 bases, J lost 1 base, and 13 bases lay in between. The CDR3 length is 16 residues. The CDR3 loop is CSAREGGVLSNQPQHF. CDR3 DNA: TGCAGTGCTAGAGAGGGTGGCGTCTTAAGCAATCAGCCCCAGCATTTT.